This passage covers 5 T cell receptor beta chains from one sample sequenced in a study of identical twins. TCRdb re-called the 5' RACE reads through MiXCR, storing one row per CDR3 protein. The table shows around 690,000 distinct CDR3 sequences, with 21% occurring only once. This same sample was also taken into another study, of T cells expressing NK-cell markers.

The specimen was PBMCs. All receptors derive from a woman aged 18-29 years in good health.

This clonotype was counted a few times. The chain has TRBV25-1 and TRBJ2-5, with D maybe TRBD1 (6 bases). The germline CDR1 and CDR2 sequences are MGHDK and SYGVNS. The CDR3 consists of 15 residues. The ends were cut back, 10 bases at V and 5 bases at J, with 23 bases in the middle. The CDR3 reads CATQTPQGWIETQYF. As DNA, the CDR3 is TGTGCCACCCAAACCCCCCAGGGGTGGATTGAGACCCAGTACTTC.

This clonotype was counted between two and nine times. CDR3 amino acids: CASRLTETGELFF. CDR3 nucleotides: TGTGCCAGCCGGCTGACCGAGACCGGGGAGCTGTTTTTT. The rearrangement joins TRBV12-3 or TRBV12-4 to TRBJ2-2; D gene unclear. V lost 8 bases, J lost 5 bases, and 12 bases lay in between. The CDR3 contains 13 residues.

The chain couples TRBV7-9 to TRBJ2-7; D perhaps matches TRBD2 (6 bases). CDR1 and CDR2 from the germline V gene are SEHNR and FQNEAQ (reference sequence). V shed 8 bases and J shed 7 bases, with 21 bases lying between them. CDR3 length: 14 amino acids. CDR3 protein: CASARPGGPWEQYF. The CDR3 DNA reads TGTGCCAGCGCCCGCCCCGGGGGTCCTTGGGAGCAGTACTTC.

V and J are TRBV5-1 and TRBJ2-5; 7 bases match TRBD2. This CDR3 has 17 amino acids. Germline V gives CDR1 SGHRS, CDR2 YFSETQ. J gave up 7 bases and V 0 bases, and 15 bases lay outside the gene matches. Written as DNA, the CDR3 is TGCGCCAGCAGCTTGGCCAGGAGCGGGGCTAGCGTTTGGACCCAGTACTTC. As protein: CASSLARSGASVWTQYF.

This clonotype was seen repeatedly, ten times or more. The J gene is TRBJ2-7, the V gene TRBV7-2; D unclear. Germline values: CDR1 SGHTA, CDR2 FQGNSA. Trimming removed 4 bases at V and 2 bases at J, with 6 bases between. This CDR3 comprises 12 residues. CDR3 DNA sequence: TGTGCCAGCAGCTCCCAGACCTACGAGCAGTACTTC. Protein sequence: CASSSQTYEQYF.